A single sample is the source of the 30 T cell receptor beta chains below, sequenced in a study of post-analysis software for immune sequencing data. TCR beta libraries were prepared from cDNA with unique molecular identifiers. Each CDR3 protein is one row after TCRdb ran MiXCR on the PCR reads. The sample has some 160,000 distinct CDR3 sequences, 30% to 45% seen once. Sequenced here: blood, sampled after autologous hematopoietic stem cell transplantation. The receptors here all came from a girl aged 5-17 years with multiple sclerosis.

The chain couples TRBV20-1 to TRBJ2-7; TRBD1 matches 7 bases. J was trimmed by 0 bases and V by 1 base; bases with no gene match: 6. The CDR3 spans 15 residues. CDR1 is DFQATT and CDR2 is SNEGSKA in the germline V gene (reference sequence). The CDR3 is CSARAQAGGSYEQYF. CDR3 DNA sequence: TGCAGTGCTAGAGCCCAGGCAGGGGGCTCCTACGAGCAGTACTTC.

The V gene is TRBV7-2, the J gene TRBJ2-5; 11 nucleotides agree with TRBD2. Trimming cost V 2 bases and J 4 bases; bases outside gene matches: 9. The CDR3 contains 17 residues. CDR1 is SGHTA, CDR2 FQGNSA, per germline. This CDR3 reads CASSLPTSGKVRETQYF. CDR3 nucleotide sequence: TGTGCCAGCAGCTTACCGACTAGCGGGAAAGTTCGAGAGACCCAGTACTTC.

This clonotype showed up just a few times. The rearrangement uses TRBV2 and TRBJ2-7; D gene ambiguous. The CDR3 covers 14 residues. V lost 7 bases and J 7 bases, leaving 20 bases between the germline ends. In germline, CDR1 is SNHLY, CDR2 FYNNEI. The CDR3 DNA follows: TGTGCCAGCATGGCACCCGAGGATTTTTATGAGCAGTACTTC. Translated: CASMAPEDFYEQYF.

The rearrangement uses TRBV15 and TRBJ2-6, with 8 nucleotides matching TRBD1. J was trimmed by 0 bases and V by 9 bases; bases with no gene match: 13. CDR1 is LNHNV and CDR2 is YYDKDF in the germline V gene (reference sequence). The CDR3 has 18 amino acids. As DNA, the CDR3 is TGTGCCACTGTTGACGGACAGGGCGGACTCTCTGGGGCCAACGTCCTGACTTTC. This sequence encodes CATVDGQGGLSGANVLTF.

A few counts support this clonotype. The J gene is TRBJ2-6, the V gene TRBV6-1; 7 bases match TRBD1. Germline values: CDR1 MNHNS, CDR2 SASEGT. Trimming took 1 base from V and 3 from J; bases not matched to a gene: 15. The CDR3 length is 20 residues. CDR3 amino acids: CASSEGAPRQGGGGANVLTF. The CDR3 DNA is TGTGCCAGCAGTGAAGGTGCCCCGAGACAGGGCGGTGGTGGGGCCAACGTCCTGACTTTC.

This clonotype was seen a few times. V is TRBV11-3 and J is TRBJ2-1; TRBD2 matches 8 bases. The J segment lost 0 bases and the V segment lost 4 bases, leaving 17 bases of the junction unmatched. The CDR3 sequence is 20 residues long. Looked up from germline, CDR1 is SGHNT and CDR2 is YENEEA. In DNA form, the CDR3 reads TGTGCCAGCAGCTCACCCCTTGGTAGCGGGGAAAGGAGCTCCTACAATGAGCAGTTCTTC. Its translation: CASSSPLGSGERSSYNEQFF.

The rearrangement uses TRBV4-3 and TRBJ2-1; 8 positions agree with TRBD1. The CDR3 has 15 residues. Germline lookup yields CDR1 LGHNA and CDR2 YSLEER. V shed 0 bases, J shed 6 bases, and the junction held 4 bases outside the gene matches. The CDR3 DNA is TGCGCCAGCAGCCAAGAAAGGGACAGGTTCAATGAGCAGTTCTTC. Residues: CASSQERDRFNEQFF.

The rearrangement links TRBV5-1 to TRBJ1-1, with unresolved D. Trimming removed 4 bases at V and 7 bases at J, with 17 bases between. The CDR3 spans 14 residues. Germline V gene lookup returns CDR1 SGHRS and CDR2 YFSETQ. The chain's CDR3 is CASSAYAPPNEAFF. The DNA of the CDR3 is TGCGCCAGCAGCGCCTATGCCCCGCCCAATGAAGCTTTCTTT.

The chain links TRBV3-1 to TRBJ2-2, with D possibly being TRBD2 (6 bases). CDR3 length: 13 residues. V was cut by 3 bases and J by 7 bases, with 9 bases left in between. Germline loops: CDR1 LGHDT, CDR2 YNNKEL (reference sequence). CDR3 bases: TGTGCCAGCAGCCAGGGGGGTTACGGGGAGCTGTTTTTT. Amino acid sequence: CASSQGGYGELFF.

The chain recombines TRBV20-1 with TRBJ1-2; tentative D call: TRBD1 (6 bases). The CDR3 covers 15 residues. Germline V gene lookup returns CDR1 DFQATT and CDR2 SNEGSKA (reference sequence). V lost 1 base to trimming and J lost 5 bases, with 17 bases between them. For the CDR3, the DNA is TGCAGTGCTAGAGCGGAGACAGGTATCCCTTATGGCTACACCTTC. Translated, it gives CSARAETGIPYGYTF.

The CDR3 DNA is TGTGCCAGCAGTTTAGGGAGGGAGGGGCATGAAAAACTGTTTTTT. It translates to CASSLGREGHEKLFF. This chain uses TRBV12-3 or TRBV12-4 with TRBJ1-4, with D possibly being TRBD1 (5 bases). Trimming stripped 1 base from V and 6 bases from J, with 12 bases between. The CDR3 consists of 15 residues.

This chain uses TRBV5-1 with TRBJ2-1; tentatively, D is TRBD2 (6 bases). The V gene lost 0 bases and the J gene lost 3 bases, with 10 bases spanning the gap. The germline V gene has CDR1 SGHRS and CDR2 YFSETQ. The CDR3 has 15 amino acids. The CDR3 reads CASSLAGTYYNEQFF. As DNA, the CDR3 is TGCGCCAGCAGCTTGGCCGGGACTTACTACAATGAGCAGTTCTTC.

This clonotype occurred a few times. The chain combines TRBV6-6 with TRBJ1-2; 7 bases line up with TRBD1. The CDR3 is 17 amino acids. Germline values: CDR1 MNHNY, CDR2 SVGAGI (reference sequence). The trim removed 5 bases at V and 0 bases at J, leaving 12 bases unmatched. CDR3 in amino acids: CASSLTGDDPSNYGYTF. CDR3 nucleotides: TGTGCCAGCAGTCTCACAGGGGATGACCCTTCTAACTATGGCTACACCTTC.

The chain joins TRBV7-9 to TRBJ2-3, with D unresolved. Germline V CDR1 and CDR2: SEHNR, FQNEAQ (reference sequence). The CDR3 is 14 residues long. Trimming stripped 5 bases from V and 2 bases from J, with 11 bases between. CDR3 loop: CASSKTAATDTQYF. CDR3 nucleotide sequence: TGTGCCAGCAGCAAAACAGCCGCCACAGATACGCAGTATTTT.

This clonotype occurred a few times. The chain recombines TRBV9 with TRBJ1-2, with D uncertain. This CDR3 has 13 amino acids. The germline V gene has CDR1 SGDLS and CDR2 YYNGEE. Trimming stripped 0 bases from V and 2 bases from J, with 5 bases between. The CDR3 nucleotides are TGTGCCAGCAGCGTAGGAGGGAACTATGGCTACACCTTC. Its protein product is CASSVGGNYGYTF.

The chain joins TRBV12-3 or TRBV12-4 to TRBJ2-3; 10 bases line up with TRBD2. The J segment lost 4 bases and the V segment lost 6 bases, leaving 10 bases of the junction unmatched. This CDR3 is built from 16 residues. In nucleotides, the CDR3 is TGTGCCAGCAGCTTATGGTCTAGCGGGAGCCCAGATACGCAGTATTTT. Protein product: CASSLWSSGSPDTQYF.

This sequence joins TRBV19 and TRBJ2-1; D call uncertain. V was pared by 7 bases and J by 7 bases, with 20 bases between. CDR1 and CDR2 (germline): LNHDA, SQIVND (reference sequence). CDR3 length equals 15 residues. As DNA, the CDR3 is TGTGCCAGTAAGGGCGGATTTCTTAATTGGAATGAGCAGTTCTTC. Its translation: CASKGGFLNWNEQFF. Full variable domain (rest looked up from reference TRBV19 and TRBJ2-1): DGGITQSPKYLFRKEGQNVTLSCEQNLNHDAMYWYRQDPGQGLRLIYYSQIVNDFQKGDIAEGYSVSREKKESFPLTVTSAQKNPTAFYLCASKGGFLNWNEQFFGPGTRLTVL.

The gene calls are TRBV28 and TRBJ2-1; TRBD2 is a possible D gene (5 bases). The V gene's germline CDR1 is MDHEN and CDR2 SYDVKM. Trimming left V 7 bases short and J 0 bases short, with 13 bases between. The CDR3 consists of 15 residues. CDR3 sequence: CASTWAGRSYNEQFF. The CDR3 DNA is TGTGCCAGCACCTGGGCGGGCCGCTCCTACAATGAGCAGTTCTTC.

The V and J genes are TRBV11-2 and TRBJ2-5; D is perhaps TRBD2 (6 bases). Germline V lookup: CDR1 SGHAT, CDR2 FQNNGV. The CDR3 has 13 amino acids. Trimming cost V 3 bases and J 11 bases, with 16 bases left between them. CDR3 DNA sequence: TGTGCCAGCAGCTTCAGGGAGGTCTACAAGCAGTACTTC. Its protein product is CASSFREVYKQYF.

The rearrangement links TRBV29-1 to TRBJ2-5; D possibly corresponds to TRBD1 (6 bases). Trimming pared 3 bases from V and 4 bases from J, leaving 15 bases between. Germline CDR1 reads SQVTM; CDR2 reads ANQGSEA. The CDR3 has 14 residues. CDR3 residues: CSVDRGGPGETQYF. In DNA form, the CDR3 reads TGCAGCGTTGATCGTGGGGGCCCCGGAGAGACCCAGTACTTC.

This clonotype was found once. The chain joins TRBV11-2 to TRBJ2-3, with D perhaps matching TRBD1 or TRBD2 (6 bases each). V was pared by 7 bases and J by 14 bases, with 22 bases between. CDR1 is SGHAT and CDR2 is FQNNGV in the germline V gene. This CDR3 contains 13 residues. In DNA form, the CDR3 reads TGTGCCAGCACCTCTGGAGGGTTTGGGGGCCCGTATTTT. It yields the protein CASTSGGFGGPYF.

This clonotype was observed a few times. The gene calls are TRBV12-3 or TRBV12-4 and TRBJ1-2, with a tentative D call TRBD1 (5 bases). The V end was cut by 1 base, the J end by 9 bases, with 6 bases between. The CDR3 length is 11 residues. CDR3 nucleotide sequence: TGTGCCAGCAGTTTAGACAGGCGCTACACCTTC. Translation gives CASSLDRRYTF.

This clonotype was observed a handful of times. V usage is TRBV4-2 and J usage is TRBJ2-2, with TRBD1 as a possible D gene (5 bases). Germline V gives CDR1 LGHNA, CDR2 YNFKEQ. Trimming shortened V by 6 bases and J by 1 base, and 24 bases separated the two germline ends. There are 19 residues in the CDR3. Here the CDR3 reads CASSWVIPRGRRNTGELFF. The CDR3 nucleotides read TGTGCCAGCAGTTGGGTCATACCAAGGGGTCGGCGGAACACCGGGGAGCTGTTTTTT.

This clonotype was seen only a few times. V and J are TRBV7-9 and TRBJ2-7, with a possible D match to TRBD1 (5 bases). CDR1 is SEHNR, CDR2 FQNEAQ, per germline (reference sequence). The CDR3 is 14 amino acids. V was cut by 1 base and J by 5 bases, with 12 bases left in between. CDR3: CASSLGGLFHEQYF. CDR3 sequence (DNA): TGTGCCAGCAGCTTAGGGGGCCTTTTCCACGAGCAGTACTTC. Together with reference TRBV7-9 and TRBJ2-7, the CDR3 gives the full variable domain: DTGVSQNPRHKITKRGQNVTFRCDPISEHNRLYWYRQTLGQGPEFLTYFQNEAQLEKSRLLSDRFSAERPKGSFSTLEIQRTEQGDSAMYLCASSLGGLFHEQYFGPGTRLTVT.

In its sample, this clonotype was seen a few times. V and J are TRBV2 and TRBJ2-5, with 7 positions matching TRBD1. J lost 1 base, V lost 7 bases, and 6 bases had no gene match. Germline V lookup: CDR1 SNHLY, CDR2 FYNNEI. This CDR3 is built from 14 residues. CDR3 region: CASKEGTVQETQYF. DNA for the CDR3: TGTGCCAGCAAAGAAGGGACAGTCCAAGAGACCCAGTACTTC.

This clonotype has only a few counts. V and J are TRBV29-1 and TRBJ2-3, with D uncertain. Germline V lookup: CDR1 SQVTM, CDR2 ANQGSEA. The CDR3 loop spans 13 amino acids. Trimming left V 2 bases short and J 1 base short, with 7 bases between. DNA for the CDR3: TGCAGCGTTGAAAGGGTGGGCACAGATACGCAGTATTTT. Translation: CSVERVGTDTQYF.

V is TRBV20-1 and J is TRBJ2-3; maybe TRBD2 (5 bases). The CDR3 extends over 16 amino acids. V lost 6 bases to trimming and J lost 5 bases, with 24 bases between them. Germline assignment: CDR1 DFQATT and CDR2 SNEGSKA (reference sequence). CDR3 in amino acids: CSAEQEVVGNGDTQYF. The CDR3 DNA reads as TGCAGTGCCGAGCAGGAGGTGGTGGGAAACGGAGATACGCAGTATTTT.

This clonotype came up once. This sequence joins TRBV20-1 and TRBJ1-2; TRBD1 might be the D (5 bases). CDR1 is DFQATT and CDR2 is SNEGSKA in the germline V gene (reference sequence). The ends were cut back, 6 bases at V and 0 bases at J, with 14 bases in the middle. This CDR3 has 14 amino acids. The CDR3 DNA sequence: TGCAGTGCCTCACCCGGGGGGGCTAACTATGGCTACACCTTC. Translation gives CSASPGGANYGYTF.

The V gene is TRBV5-1, the J gene TRBJ2-1, with D perhaps TRBD1 or TRBD2 (5 bases each). The ends were cut back, 0 bases at V and 0 bases at J, with 10 bases in the middle. Germline V gene lookup returns CDR1 SGHRS and CDR2 YFSETQ. This CDR3 has 16 amino acids. CDR3 sequence: CASSLGGRSSYNEQFF. CDR3 coding DNA: TGCGCCAGCAGCTTGGGGGGACGAAGCTCCTACAATGAGCAGTTCTTC.

The rearrangement links TRBV12-3 or TRBV12-4 to TRBJ1-5, with 9 bases aligning to TRBD1. V trimming: 6 bases; J trimming: 5 bases; junction bases outside the gene matches: 2. The CDR3 has 13 residues. The CDR3 region is CASRGQGYQPQHF. As DNA, the CDR3 is TGTGCCAGCAGGGGACAGGGATATCAGCCCCAGCATTTT.